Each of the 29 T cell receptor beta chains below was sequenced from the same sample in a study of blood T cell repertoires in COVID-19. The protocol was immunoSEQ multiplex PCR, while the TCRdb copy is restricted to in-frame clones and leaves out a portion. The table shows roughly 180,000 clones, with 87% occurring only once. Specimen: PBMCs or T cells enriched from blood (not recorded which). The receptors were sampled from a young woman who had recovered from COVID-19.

CDR3 loop: CASSVERGLNTGELFF. The CDR3 nucleotides are TGTGCCAGCAGCGTAGAGCGGGGGCTGAACACCGGGGAGCTGTTTTTT. V usage is TRBV9 and J usage is TRBJ2-2; 8 bases map to TRBD2. The CDR3 sequence is 16 residues long. V lost 0 bases, J lost 1 base, and 2 bases stayed unmatched. Germline CDR1 SGDLS, CDR2 YYNGEE.

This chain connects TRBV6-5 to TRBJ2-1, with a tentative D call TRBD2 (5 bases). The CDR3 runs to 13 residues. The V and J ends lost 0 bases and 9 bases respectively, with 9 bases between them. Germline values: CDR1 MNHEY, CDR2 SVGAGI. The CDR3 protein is CASSYSGLGEQFF. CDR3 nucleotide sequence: TGTGCCAGCAGTTACTCCGGACTCGGTGAGCAGTTCTTC.

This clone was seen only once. The CDR3 DNA reads as TGTGCCTGGAGCCCCGGGACAGTGGGTGAGCAGTTCTTC. This gives the protein CAWSPGTVGEQFF. This sequence joins TRBV30 and TRBJ2-1; 7 bases map to TRBD1. V lost 3 bases to trimming and J lost 9 bases; unmatched junction nucleotides: 8. CDR1 and CDR2 from the germline V gene are GTSNPN and SVGIG (reference sequence). The CDR3 sequence is 13 residues long.

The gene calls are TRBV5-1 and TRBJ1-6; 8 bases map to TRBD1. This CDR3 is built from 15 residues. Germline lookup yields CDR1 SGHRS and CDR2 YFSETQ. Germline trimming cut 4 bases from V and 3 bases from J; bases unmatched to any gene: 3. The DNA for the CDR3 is TGCGCCAGCAGCCCGGGGACAGGCTATAATTCACCCCTCCACTTT. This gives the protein CASSPGTGYNSPLHF.

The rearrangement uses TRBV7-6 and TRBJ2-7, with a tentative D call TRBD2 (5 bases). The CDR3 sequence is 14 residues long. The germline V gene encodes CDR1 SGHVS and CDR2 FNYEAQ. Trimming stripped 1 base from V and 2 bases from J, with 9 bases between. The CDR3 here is CASSLESGPYEQYF. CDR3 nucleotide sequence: TGTGCCAGCAGCTTAGAAAGCGGACCCTACGAGCAGTACTTC.

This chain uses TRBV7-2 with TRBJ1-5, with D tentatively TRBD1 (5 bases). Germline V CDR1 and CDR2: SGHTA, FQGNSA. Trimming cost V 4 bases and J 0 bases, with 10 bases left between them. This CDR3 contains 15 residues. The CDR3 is CASSSRGNSNQPQHF. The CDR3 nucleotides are TGTGCCAGCAGCTCCCGGGGGAATAGCAATCAGCCCCAGCATTTT.

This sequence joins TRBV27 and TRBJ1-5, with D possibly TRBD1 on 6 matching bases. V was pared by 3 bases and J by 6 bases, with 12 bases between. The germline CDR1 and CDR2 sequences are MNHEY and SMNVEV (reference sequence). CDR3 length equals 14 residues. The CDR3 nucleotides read TGTGCCAGCAGTTTCCCCGGCAGGGGTCAGCCCCAGCATTTT. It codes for CASSFPGRGQPQHF.

The CDR3 sequence: CASSFGLARQETQYF. The CDR3, as DNA: TGTGCCAGCAGCTTTGGACTAGCGCGGCAAGAGACCCAGTACTTC. The chain couples TRBV7-2 to TRBJ2-5, with TRBD2 matching 9 bases. With 3 bases clipped from V and 2 bases from J, the junction kept 4 bases outside the gene matches. Germline CDR1 and CDR2: SGHTA and FQGNSA. The CDR3 length is 15 residues. Filled out from reference TRBV7-2 and TRBJ2-5, the complete variable domain reads GAGVSQSPSNKVTEKGKDVELRCDPISGHTALYWYRQSLGQGLEFLIYFQGNSAPDKSGLPSDRFSAERTGGSVSTLTIQRTQQEDSAVYLCASSFGLARQETQYFGPGTRLLVL.

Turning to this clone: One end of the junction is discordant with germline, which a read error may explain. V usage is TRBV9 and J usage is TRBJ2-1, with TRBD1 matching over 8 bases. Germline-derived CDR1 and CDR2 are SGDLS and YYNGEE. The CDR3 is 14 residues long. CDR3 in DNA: TGTGCCAGCAGCGCGTGGGGCGGACAGGGAGCGGAGATCTTC. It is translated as CASSAWGGQGAEIF.

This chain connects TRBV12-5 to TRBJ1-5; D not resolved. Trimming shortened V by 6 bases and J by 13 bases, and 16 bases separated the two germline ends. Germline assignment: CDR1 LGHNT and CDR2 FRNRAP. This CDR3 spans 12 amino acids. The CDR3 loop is CASGSAQQSQHF. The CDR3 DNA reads TGTGCTAGTGGGTCGGCACAGCAATCTCAGCATTTT.

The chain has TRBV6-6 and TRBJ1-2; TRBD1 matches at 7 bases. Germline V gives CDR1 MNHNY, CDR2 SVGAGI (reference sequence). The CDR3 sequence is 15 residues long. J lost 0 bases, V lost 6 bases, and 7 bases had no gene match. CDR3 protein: CASRSWTGPNYGYTF. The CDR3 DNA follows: TGTGCCAGCAGATCTTGGACAGGTCCTAACTATGGCTACACCTTC.

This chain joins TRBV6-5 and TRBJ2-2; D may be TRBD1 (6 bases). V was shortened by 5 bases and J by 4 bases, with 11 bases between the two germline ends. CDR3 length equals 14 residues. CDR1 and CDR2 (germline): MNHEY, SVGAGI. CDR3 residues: CASSKQGSTGELFF. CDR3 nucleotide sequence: TGTGCCAGCAGTAAACAGGGTTCCACCGGGGAGCTGTTTTTT.

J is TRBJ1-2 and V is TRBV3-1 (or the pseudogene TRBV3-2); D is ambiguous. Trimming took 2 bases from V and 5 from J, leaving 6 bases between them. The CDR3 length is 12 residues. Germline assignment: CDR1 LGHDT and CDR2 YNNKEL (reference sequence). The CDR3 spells CASSQSGYGYTF. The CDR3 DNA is TGTGCCAGCAGCCAATCAGGTTATGGCTACACCTTC.

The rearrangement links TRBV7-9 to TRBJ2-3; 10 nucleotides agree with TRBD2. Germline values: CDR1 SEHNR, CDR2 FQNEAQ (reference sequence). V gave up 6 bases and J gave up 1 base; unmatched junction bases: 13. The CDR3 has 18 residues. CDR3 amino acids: CASREREGKSSGTDTQYF. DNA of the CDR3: TGTGCCAGCAGAGAGCGGGAGGGCAAATCGTCAGGCACAGATACGCAGTATTTT.

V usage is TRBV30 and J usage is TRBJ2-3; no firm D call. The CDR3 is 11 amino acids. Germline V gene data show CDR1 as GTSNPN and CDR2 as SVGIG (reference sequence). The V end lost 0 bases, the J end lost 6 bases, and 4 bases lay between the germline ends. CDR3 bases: TGTGCCTGGAGTGTACGGGATACGCAGTATTTT. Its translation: CAWSVRDTQYF.

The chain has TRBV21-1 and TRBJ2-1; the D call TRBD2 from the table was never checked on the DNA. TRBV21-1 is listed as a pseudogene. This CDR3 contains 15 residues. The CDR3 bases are TGTGCCAGCAGCAAAGTGGTTTCGCGTTACGATGAGCAGTTCTTC. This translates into CASSKVVSRYDEQFF.

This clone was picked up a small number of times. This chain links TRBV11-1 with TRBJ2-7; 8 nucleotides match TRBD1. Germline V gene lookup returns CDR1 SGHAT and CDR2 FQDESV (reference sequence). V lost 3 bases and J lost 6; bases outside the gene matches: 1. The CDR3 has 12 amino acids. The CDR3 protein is CASSFTGGEQYF. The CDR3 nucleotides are TGTGCCAGCAGCTTTACAGGGGGCGAGCAGTACTTC.

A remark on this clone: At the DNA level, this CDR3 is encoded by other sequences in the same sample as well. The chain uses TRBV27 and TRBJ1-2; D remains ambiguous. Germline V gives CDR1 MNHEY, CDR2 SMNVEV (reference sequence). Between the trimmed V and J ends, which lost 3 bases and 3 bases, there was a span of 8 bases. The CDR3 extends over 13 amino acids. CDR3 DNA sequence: TGTGCCAGCAGTTTGCGGGGTGACTATGGCTACACCTTC. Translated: CASSLRGDYGYTF.

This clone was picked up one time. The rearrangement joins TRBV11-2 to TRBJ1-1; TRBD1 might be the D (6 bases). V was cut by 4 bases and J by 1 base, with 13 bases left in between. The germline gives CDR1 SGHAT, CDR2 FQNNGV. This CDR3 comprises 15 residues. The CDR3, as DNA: TGTGCCAGCAGCTCATACGGACAGACGAACACTGAAGCTTTCTTT. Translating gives CASSSYGQTNTEAFF.

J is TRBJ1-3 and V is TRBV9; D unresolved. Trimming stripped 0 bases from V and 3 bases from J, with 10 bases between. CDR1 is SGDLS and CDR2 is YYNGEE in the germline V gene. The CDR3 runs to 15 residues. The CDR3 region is CASSVGEGGGNTIYF. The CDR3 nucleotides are TGTGCCAGCAGCGTAGGGGAGGGAGGTGGAAACACCATATATTTT. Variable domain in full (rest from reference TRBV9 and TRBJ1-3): DSGVTQTPKHLITATGQRVTLRCSPRSGDLSVYWYQQSLDQGLQFLIQYYNGEERAKGNILERFSAQQFPDLHSELNLSSLELGDSALYFCASSVGEGGGNTIYFGEGSWLTVV.

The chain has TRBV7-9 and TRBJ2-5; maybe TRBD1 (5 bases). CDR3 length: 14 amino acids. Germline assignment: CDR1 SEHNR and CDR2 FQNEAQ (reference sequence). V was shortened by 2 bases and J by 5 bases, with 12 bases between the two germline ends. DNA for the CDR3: TGTGCCAGCAGCTTACGGTCAGGGCTTGAGACCCAGTACTTC. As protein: CASSLRSGLETQYF.

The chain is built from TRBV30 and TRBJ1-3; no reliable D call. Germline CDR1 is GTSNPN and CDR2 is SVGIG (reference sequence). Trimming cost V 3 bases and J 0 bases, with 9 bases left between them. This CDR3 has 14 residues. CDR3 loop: CAWSGGDSGNTIYF. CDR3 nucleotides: TGTGCCTGGAGCGGAGGAGACTCTGGAAACACCATATATTTT.

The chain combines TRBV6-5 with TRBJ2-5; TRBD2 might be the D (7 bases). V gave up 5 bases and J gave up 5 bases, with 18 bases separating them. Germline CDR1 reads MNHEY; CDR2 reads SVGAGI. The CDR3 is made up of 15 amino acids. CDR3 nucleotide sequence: TGTGCCAGCAGTCCCATCGGGGGGCGGGGGGAGACCCAGTACTTC. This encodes CASSPIGGRGETQYF.

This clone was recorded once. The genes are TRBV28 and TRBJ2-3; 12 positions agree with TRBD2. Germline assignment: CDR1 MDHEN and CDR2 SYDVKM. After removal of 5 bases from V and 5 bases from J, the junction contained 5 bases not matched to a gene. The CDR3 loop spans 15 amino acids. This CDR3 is CASSLAGGPIDTQYF. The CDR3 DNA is TGTGCCAGCAGTCTAGCGGGGGGGCCGATAGATACGCAGTATTTT.

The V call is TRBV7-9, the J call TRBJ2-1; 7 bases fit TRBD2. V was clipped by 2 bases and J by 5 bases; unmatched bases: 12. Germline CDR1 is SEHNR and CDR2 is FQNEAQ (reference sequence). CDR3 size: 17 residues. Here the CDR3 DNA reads TGTGCCAGCAGCTTAAGTCCAGCGGGAACGAGGAACAATGAGCAGTTCTTC. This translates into CASSLSPAGTRNNEQFF.

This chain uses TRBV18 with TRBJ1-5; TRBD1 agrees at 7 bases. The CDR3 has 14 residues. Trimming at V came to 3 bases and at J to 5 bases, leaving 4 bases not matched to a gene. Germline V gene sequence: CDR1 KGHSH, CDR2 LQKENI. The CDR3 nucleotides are TGTGCCAGCTCACCCGGACAGGTCGATCAGCCCCAGCATTTT. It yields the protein CASSPGQVDQPQHF.

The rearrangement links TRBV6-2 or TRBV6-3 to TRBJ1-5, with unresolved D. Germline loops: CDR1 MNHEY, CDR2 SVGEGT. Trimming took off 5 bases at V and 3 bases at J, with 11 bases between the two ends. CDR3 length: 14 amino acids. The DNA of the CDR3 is TGTGCCAGCAGTGGACCCCGGGACAATCAGCCCCAGCATTTT. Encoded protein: CASSGPRDNQPQHF.

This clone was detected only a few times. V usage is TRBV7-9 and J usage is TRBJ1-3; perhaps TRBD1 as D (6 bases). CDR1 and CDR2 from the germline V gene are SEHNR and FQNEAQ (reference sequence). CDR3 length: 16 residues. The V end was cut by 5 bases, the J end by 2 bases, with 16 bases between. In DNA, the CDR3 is TGTGCCAGCAGCCCGTGGTCAGGGGACGCTGGAAACACCATATATTTT. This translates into CASSPWSGDAGNTIYF.

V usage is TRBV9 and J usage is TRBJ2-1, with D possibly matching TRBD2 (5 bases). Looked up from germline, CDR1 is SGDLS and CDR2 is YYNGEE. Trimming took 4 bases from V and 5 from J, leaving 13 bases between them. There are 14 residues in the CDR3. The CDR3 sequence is CASSLGDGDNEQFF. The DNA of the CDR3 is TGTGCCAGCAGCCTCGGGGATGGGGACAATGAGCAGTTCTTC.